This T cell receptor (beta chain) was obtained from a study of shared clonotypes between healthy human individuals. The CDR3 totals 13 residues. Trimming removed 3 bases from V and 4 bases from J, with 9 bases in between. Germline lookup yields CDR1 SGDLS and CDR2 YYNGEE. With respect to this clone: Its target is not known.

Original methodology: There were no quality scores in the junction-only immunoSEQ sequences, so filtering differed. Profiling relied on immunoSEQ multiplex PCR, and the TCRdb table lists in-frame clones only, not all of them. The D gene and trimming were derived from the DNA, and the V and J assignments and clone size from that table. The data show millions of clones, roughly 92% seen once. Donors had no recently reported acute infections or vaccinations and were HIV-negative. Study results and caveats: A few donors held about 5.1% of naive CD4 clonotypes in common.

J is TRBJ2-3 and V is TRBV9, with no clear D. The source material was naive CD4+ T cells sorted from blood. Described subset: CD45RA+ positively selected. This TCR was recovered from a man younger than 30 in good health. This CDR3 reads CASSAIIADTQYF. CDR3 DNA: TGTGCCAGCAGCGCAATCATTGCAGATACGCAGTATTTT.